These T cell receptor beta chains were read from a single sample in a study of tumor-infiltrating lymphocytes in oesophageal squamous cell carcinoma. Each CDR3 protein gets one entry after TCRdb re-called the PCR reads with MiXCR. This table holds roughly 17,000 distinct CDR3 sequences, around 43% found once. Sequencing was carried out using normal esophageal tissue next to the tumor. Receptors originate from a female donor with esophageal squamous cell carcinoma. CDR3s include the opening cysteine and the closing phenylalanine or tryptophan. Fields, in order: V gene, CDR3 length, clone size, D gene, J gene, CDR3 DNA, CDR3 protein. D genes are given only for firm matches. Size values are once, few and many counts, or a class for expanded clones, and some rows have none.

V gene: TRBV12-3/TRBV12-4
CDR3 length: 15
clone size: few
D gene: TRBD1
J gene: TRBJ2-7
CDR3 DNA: TGTGCCAGCAAGAAACCGGGACAGGGCTCCCACGAGCAGTACTTC
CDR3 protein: CASKKPGQGSHEQYF

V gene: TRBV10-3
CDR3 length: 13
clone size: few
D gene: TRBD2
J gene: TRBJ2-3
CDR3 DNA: TGTGCCATCAGCACTAGCGTTTTGGATACGCAGTATTTT
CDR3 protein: CAISTSVLDTQYF

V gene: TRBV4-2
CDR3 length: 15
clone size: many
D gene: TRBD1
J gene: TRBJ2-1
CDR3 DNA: TGTGCCAGCAGCCGCGGGACAGGGCAGTACAATGAGCAGTTCTTC
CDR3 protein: CASSRGTGQYNEQFF

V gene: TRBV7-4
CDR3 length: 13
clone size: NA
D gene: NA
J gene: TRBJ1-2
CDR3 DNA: TGTGCCAGCAGCTTAGCCTACAGGGCGGACTACACCTTC
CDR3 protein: CASSLAYRADYTF

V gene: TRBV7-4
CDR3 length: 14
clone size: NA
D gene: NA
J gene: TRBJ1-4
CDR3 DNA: TGTGCCAGCAGCTTGCGGACAGCAAATGAAAAACTGTTTTTT
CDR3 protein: CASSLRTANEKLFF

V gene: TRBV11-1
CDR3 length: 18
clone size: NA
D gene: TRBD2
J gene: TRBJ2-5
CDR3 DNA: TGTGCCAGCAGCTTAGCTGGACTAGCGGGAGGTGCCGCAGATACGCAGTACTTC
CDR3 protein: CASSLAGLAGGAADTQYF

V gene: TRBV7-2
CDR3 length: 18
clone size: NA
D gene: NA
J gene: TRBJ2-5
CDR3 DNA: TGTGCCAGCAGCTTAAAGGCCCCTACCGGGGTCGCACAAGAGACCCAGTACTTC
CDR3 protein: CASSLKAPTGVAQETQYF

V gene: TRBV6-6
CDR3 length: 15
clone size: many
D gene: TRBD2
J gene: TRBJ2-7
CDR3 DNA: TGTGCCAGCAGTTACGGGGCGGGAGGGAGGAATGAGCAGTACTTC
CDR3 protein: CASSYGAGGRNEQYF

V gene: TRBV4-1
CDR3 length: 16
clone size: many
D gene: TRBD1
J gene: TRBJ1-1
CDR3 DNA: TGCGCCAGCAGCCAAACAGGGGGGAGGCTTAACACTGAAGCTTTCTTT
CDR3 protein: CASSQTGGRLNTEAFF

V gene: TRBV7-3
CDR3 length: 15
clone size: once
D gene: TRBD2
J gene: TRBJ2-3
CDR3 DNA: TGTGCCAGCAGCCCCGGGACTAGCGGGAGTCATACGCAGTATTTT
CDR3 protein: CASSPGTSGSHTQYF

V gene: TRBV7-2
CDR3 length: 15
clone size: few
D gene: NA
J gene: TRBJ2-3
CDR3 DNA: TGTGCCAGCAGCTTACAGGCGGGGTTGGCAGATACGCAGTATTTT
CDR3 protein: CASSLQAGLADTQYF

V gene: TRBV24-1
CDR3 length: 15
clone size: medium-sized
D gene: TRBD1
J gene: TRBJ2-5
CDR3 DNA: TGTGCCACCAGTGATCCAGGACAGGGAGAAGAGACCCAGTACTTC
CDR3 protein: CATSDPGQGEETQYF

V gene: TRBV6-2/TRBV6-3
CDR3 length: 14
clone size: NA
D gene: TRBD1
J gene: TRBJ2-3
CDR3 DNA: TGTGCCAGCAGGGGACAGATCTACACAGATACGCAGTATTTT
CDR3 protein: CASRGQIYTDTQYF

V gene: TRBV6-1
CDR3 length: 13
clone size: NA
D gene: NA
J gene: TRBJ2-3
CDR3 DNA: TGTGCCAGCAGTCCCTCCGTCACAGATACGCAGTATTTT
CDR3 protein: CASSPSVTDTQYF

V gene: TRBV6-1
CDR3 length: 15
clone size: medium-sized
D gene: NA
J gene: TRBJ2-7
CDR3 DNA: TGTGCCAGCAGTGAACGGCGGGAAAGCTCCTACGAGCAGTACTTC
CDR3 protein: CASSERRESSYEQYF

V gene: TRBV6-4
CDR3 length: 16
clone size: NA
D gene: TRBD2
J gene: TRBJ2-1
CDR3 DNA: TGTGCCAGCATCCTCGCGTGGGGCGGGAGAAACAATGAGCAGTTCTTC
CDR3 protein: CASILAWGGRNNEQFF

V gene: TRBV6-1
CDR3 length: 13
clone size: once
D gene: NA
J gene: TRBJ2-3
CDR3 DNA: TGTGCCGGTCAAAGGGCCACCAAGTGTGCGCAGTATTTT
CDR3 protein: CAGQRATKCAQYF